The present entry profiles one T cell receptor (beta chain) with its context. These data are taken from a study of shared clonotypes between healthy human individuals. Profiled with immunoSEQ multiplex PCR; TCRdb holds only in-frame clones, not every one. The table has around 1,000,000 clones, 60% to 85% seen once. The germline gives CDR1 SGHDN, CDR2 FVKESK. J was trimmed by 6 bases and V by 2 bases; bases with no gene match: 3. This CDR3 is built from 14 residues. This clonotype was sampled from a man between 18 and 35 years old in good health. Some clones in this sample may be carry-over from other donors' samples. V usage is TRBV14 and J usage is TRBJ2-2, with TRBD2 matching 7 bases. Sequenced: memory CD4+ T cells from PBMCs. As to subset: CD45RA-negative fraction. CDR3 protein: CASSQRGEAGELFF. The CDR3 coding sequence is TGTGCCAGCAGCCAACGGGGGGAGGCCGGGGAGCTGTTTTTT.